The 30 T cell receptor beta chains in this list originate from one sample, sequenced in a study of early T cells in non-severe SARS-CoV-2 infection. TCRdb re-analysed the 5' RACE reads in MiXCR, keeping a single row per CDR3 protein. The sample has about 58,000 distinct CDR3 sequences; about 13% are singletons. The source material was whole blood. The source of these receptors is an adult who was a healthcare worker with PCR-confirmed SARS-CoV-2 infection or an uninfected control (not recorded which).

At least ten counts were recorded for this clonotype. V gene TRBV7-2 combines with J gene TRBJ2-2; 7 bases agree with TRBD2. Germline V gene lookup returns CDR1 SGHTA and CDR2 FQGNSA. Germline trimming cut 2 bases from V and 4 bases from J; bases unmatched to any gene: 7. CDR3 length: 16 residues. CDR3 DNA: TGTGCCAGCAGCTTAACTAGCGCGGCGGGCACCGGGGAGCTGTTTTTT. It translates to CASSLTSAAGTGELFF.

V usage is TRBV12-3 or TRBV12-4 and J usage is TRBJ2-2; D could derive from TRBD1 or TRBD2 (5 bases each). Between the trimmed V and J ends, which lost 2 bases and 2 bases, there was a span of 12 bases. The length of the CDR3 is 16 residues. Here the CDR3 reads CASSLSSRANTGELFF. For the CDR3, the DNA is TGTGCCAGCAGTTTATCTAGCAGGGCCAACACCGGGGAGCTGTTTTTT.

This clonotype was seen more than once but under ten times. The chain carries TRBV29-1 and TRBJ2-7; perhaps TRBD1 as D (5 bases). V was shortened by 4 bases and J by 7 bases, with 11 bases between the two germline ends. CDR1 is SQVTM, CDR2 ANQGSEA, per germline. CDR3 length: 11 amino acids. CDR3 residues: CSVGDRREQYF. The CDR3 coding sequence is TGCAGCGTTGGCGACAGAAGAGAGCAGTACTTC.

The chain links TRBV6-4 to TRBJ2-1, with D possibly matching TRBD1 (5 bases). Trimming stripped 3 bases from V and 7 bases from J, with 16 bases between. This CDR3 is 15 amino acids long. The germline CDR1 and CDR2 sequences are MRHNA and SNTAGT. The DNA for the CDR3 is TGTGCCAGCAGTGAATTCTCCGGCTCAGGGAATGAGCAGTTCTTC. It translates to CASSEFSGSGNEQFF.

This clonotype was counted between two and nine times. The genes are TRBV7-9 and TRBJ2-2, with a weak D call TRBD2 (6 bases). The CDR3 runs to 16 residues. V was trimmed by 1 base and J by 5 bases, leaving 14 bases between them. The germline V gene has CDR1 SEHNR and CDR2 FQNEAQ (reference sequence). The DNA of the CDR3 is TGTGCCAGCAGCTTAGGAACCCCCGGAGGGACCGGGGAGCTGTTTTTT. Amino acid sequence: CASSLGTPGGTGELFF.

This clonotype was counted ten times or more. The chain joins TRBV12-3 or TRBV12-4 to TRBJ2-7; D unclear. V was cut by 5 bases and J by 3 bases, with 5 bases left in between. The CDR3 runs to 11 residues. In DNA, the CDR3 is TGTGCCAGCAGTACGGACTACGAGCAGTACTTC. Translated: CASSTDYEQYF.

This clonotype was seen many times. This chain joins TRBV7-2 and TRBJ1-2; 9 bases are shared with TRBD1. The CDR3 runs to 16 residues. V lost 1 base to trimming and J lost 3 bases; unmatched junction nucleotides: 6. CDR1 and CDR2 (germline): SGHTA, FQGNSA. The CDR3 region is CASSLDGRDRDYGYTF. Here the CDR3 DNA reads TGTGCCAGCAGCTTAGATGGTAGGGACAGGGACTATGGCTACACCTTC.

This clonotype has a count of ten or more. The chain is built from TRBV11-3 and TRBJ1-1; D call uncertain. Germline V gives CDR1 SGHNT, CDR2 YENEEA. V gave up 1 base and J gave up 0 bases, with 9 bases separating them. The CDR3 is 15 residues long. The CDR3 sequence: CASSLVAGVNTEAFF. The CDR3 DNA follows: TGTGCCAGCAGCTTAGTGGCAGGAGTGAACACTGAAGCTTTCTTT.

This chain links TRBV2 with TRBJ2-7; D is perhaps TRBD1 (6 bases). Looked up from germline, CDR1 is SNHLY and CDR2 is FYNNEI. CDR3 length: 11 residues. V lost 8 bases and J lost 11, with 16 bases in between. This CDR3 is CASSFGGDKYF. DNA for the CDR3: TGTGCCAGCTCCTTTGGTGGGGACAAGTACTTC.

V usage is TRBV18 and J usage is TRBJ2-7; D ambiguous. The V gene lost 6 bases and the J gene lost 1 base, with 10 bases spanning the gap. The CDR3 length is 13 residues. Germline assignment: CDR1 KGHSH and CDR2 LQKENI. In DNA form, the CDR3 reads TGTGCCAGCTCGACCCTTCCATCCTACGAGCAGTACTTC. Its translation is CASSTLPSYEQYF.

This clonotype was observed a few times. The V gene is TRBV12-3 or TRBV12-4, the J gene TRBJ1-4, with D possibly being TRBD1 (5 bases). V was pared by 1 base and J by 8 bases, with 14 bases between. The CDR3 contains 15 residues. The CDR3 spells CASSLGDASGEKLFF. CDR3 DNA sequence: TGTGCCAGCAGTTTAGGGGACGCCTCAGGCGAAAAACTGTTTTTT.

This sequence joins TRBV9 and TRBJ1-1; D remains ambiguous. Germline CDR1 reads SGDLS; CDR2 reads YYNGEE. The CDR3 has 13 amino acids. The V end was cut by 0 bases, the J end by 2 bases, with 5 bases between. The CDR3 loop reads CASSVEQNTEAFF. CDR3 nucleotides: TGTGCCAGCAGCGTAGAGCAAAACACTGAAGCTTTCTTT.

The CDR3 is CASQTSGSYEQYF. In DNA form, the CDR3 reads TGTGCCAGCCAGACTAGCGGGAGCTACGAGCAGTACTTC. V usage is TRBV6-4 and J usage is TRBJ2-7, with TRBD2 identical over 12 bases. Unmatched junction bases numbered 2, after V lost 8 bases and J lost 3 bases. Germline V lookup: CDR1 MRHNA, CDR2 SNTAGT. The CDR3 sequence is 13 residues long.

This clonotype was counted between two and nine times. CDR3 residues: CASSRREGNYGYTF. CDR3 sequence (DNA): TGTGCCAGCAGCCGCAGGGAGGGAAACTATGGCTACACCTTC. This chain links TRBV7-9 with TRBJ1-2, with a possible D match to TRBD1 (5 bases). Deletions cut 5 bases from V and 2 bases from J, with 12 bases between. CDR1 is SEHNR and CDR2 is FQNEAQ in the germline V gene (reference sequence). CDR3 length: 14 residues.

This CDR3 reads CSGRQGSEQYF. The CDR3 DNA reads TGCAGCGGGAGACAGGGATCCGAGCAGTACTTC. The V gene is TRBV29-1, the J gene TRBJ2-7, with 7 positions matching TRBD1. CDR3 length equals 11 residues. Looked up from germline, CDR1 is SQVTM and CDR2 is ANQGSEA. V lost 7 bases, J lost 6 bases, and 6 bases stayed unmatched.

By share, this clonotype ranks as medium-sized. V is TRBV20-1 and J is TRBJ2-1; the D is unclear. Germline V gene data show CDR1 as DFQATT and CDR2 as SNEGSKA (reference sequence). The CDR3 length is 14 residues. The V gene lost 6 bases and the J gene lost 6 bases, with 18 bases spanning the gap. The CDR3 nucleotides are TGCAGTGCGCTACAGCTGGGGATGGCCAATGAGCAGTTCTTC. Protein: CSALQLGMANEQFF.

This clonotype was counted between two and nine times. At one of its ends the junction is not consistent with the germline gene, which may arise from a read error. The V and J genes are TRBV7-7 and TRBJ2-7, with D perhaps matching TRBD1 (6 bases). Germline loops: CDR1 SSHAT, CDR2 FNYEAQ (reference sequence). The CDR3 totals 15 residues. CDR3 loop: CASSSAQGPHYEQYF. The CDR3 DNA sequence: TGTGCTAGCAGCTCGGCACAGGGTCCTCACTACGAGCAGTACTTC.

The gene calls are TRBV28 and TRBJ1-4; 7 bases are shared with TRBD1. V lost 5 bases to trimming and J lost 7 bases; unmatched junction nucleotides: 7. The CDR3 contains 14 residues. In germline, CDR1 is MDHEN, CDR2 SYDVKM. The CDR3 DNA reads TGTGCCAGCAGTACAGGGGTATACGGTGAAAAACTGTTTTTT. Translated, it gives CASSTGVYGEKLFF.

This clonotype was detected many times. The chain uses TRBV7-8 and TRBJ1-1, with D perhaps TRBD1 (5 bases). The germline V gene has CDR1 SGHVS and CDR2 FQNEAQ. The CDR3 loop spans 16 amino acids. The V and J ends lost 1 base and 0 bases respectively, with 12 bases between them. CDR3 DNA: TGTGCCAGCAGCTTAGAGGGGTTTTCCATGAACACTGAAGCTTTCTTT. Translated: CASSLEGFSMNTEAFF.

This clonotype was seen a few times. V and J are TRBV11-2 and TRBJ2-7; D not resolved. Germline CDR1 SGHAT, CDR2 FQNNGV. V was clipped by 5 bases and J by 0 bases, with 11 bases between them. The CDR3 is 14 amino acids. As DNA, the CDR3 is TGTGCCAGCAGCACCTGGACGGTCTCCTACGAGCAGTACTTC. This sequence encodes CASSTWTVSYEQYF.

This clonotype was detected many times. This chain uses TRBV7-2 with TRBJ2-3; 8 bases are a match to TRBD2. V dropped 2 bases and J dropped 15; count of bases not matched to a gene: 7. This CDR3 is 12 amino acids long. CDR1 is SGHTA, CDR2 FQGNSA, per germline. The CDR3 region has the DNA TGTGCCAGCAGCTTAACTGGACTAGCTGGCTATTTT. Its translation: CASSLTGLAGYF.

This clonotype showed up many times. The V gene is TRBV7-9, the J gene TRBJ2-5; D gene unclear. CDR3 length: 13 amino acids. With 1 base removed from V and 3 bases from J, the gap between germline ends came to 6 bases. In germline, CDR1 is SEHNR, CDR2 FQNEAQ (reference sequence). This chain's CDR3 is CASSLGPEETQYF. The CDR3 region has the DNA TGTGCCAGCAGCTTAGGGCCGGAAGAGACCCAGTACTTC.

This clonotype showed up just once. The chain is built from TRBV29-1 and TRBJ1-2; 7 positions agree with TRBD1. The V gene's germline CDR1 is SQVTM and CDR2 ANQGSEA. CDR3 length: 12 amino acids. Losses at the gene ends were 5 bases for V and 5 bases for J; bases not matched to a gene: 5. CDR3: CSVTGAGYGYTF. The DNA for the CDR3 is TGCAGCGTTACAGGGGCCGGGTATGGCTACACCTTC.

J is TRBJ2-3 and V is TRBV18; TRBD1 is a possible D gene (5 bases). Germline CDR1 KGHSH, CDR2 LQKENI. The V and J ends lost 3 bases and 3 bases respectively, with 13 bases between them. There are 15 residues in the CDR3. CDR3 nucleotide sequence: TGTGCCAGCTCACCGGCGTGGGGCCAGACAGATACGCAGTATTTT. It encodes CASSPAWGQTDTQYF.

The table lists this clonotype with many counts. The rearrangement links TRBV14 to TRBJ2-1; possible D gene TRBD2, 5 bases. Trimming pared 3 bases from V and 12 bases from J, leaving 12 bases between. Germline CDR1 and CDR2: SGHDN and FVKESK. The CDR3 loop spans 12 amino acids. CDR3 DNA: TGTGCCAGCAGCCACCTTGGAGGATCGCAGTTCTTC. Its translation is CASSHLGGSQFF.

The V call is TRBV7-6, the J call TRBJ1-6; 7 bases map to TRBD1. The V gene's germline CDR1 is SGHVS and CDR2 FNYEAQ. The J segment lost 11 bases and the V segment lost 1 base, leaving 5 bases of the junction unmatched. The CDR3 covers 14 residues. The CDR3 here is CASSLEQGNAPLHF. CDR3 in DNA: TGTGCCAGCAGCTTAGAACAGGGGAACGCACCCCTCCACTTT. Full variable domain (missing parts from reference TRBV7-6 and TRBJ1-6): GAGVSQSPRYKVTKRGQDVALRCDPISGHVSLYWYRQALGQGPEFLTYFNYEAQQDKSGLPNDRFSAERPEGSISTLTIQRTEQRDSAMYRCASSLEQGNAPLHFGNGTRLTVT.

This clonotype was found many times. The rearrangement uses TRBV20-1 and TRBJ2-1; 7 bases are shared with TRBD1. The CDR3 runs 16 residues. The junction had 7 bases not matched to a gene; V was cut back by 2 bases and J by 0 bases. Germline CDR1 and CDR2: DFQATT and SNEGSKA (reference sequence). The CDR3 sequence is CSARSPGGSSYNEQFF. DNA of the CDR3: TGCAGTGCTAGATCGCCAGGGGGTAGCTCCTACAATGAGCAGTTCTTC.

Only a few counts were recorded for this clonotype. The gene calls are TRBV3-1 and TRBJ2-3; no firm D call. CDR3 length: 14 amino acids. Trimming shortened V by 0 bases and J by 2 bases, and 6 bases separated the two germline ends. Looked up from germline, CDR1 is LGHDT and CDR2 is YNNKEL (reference sequence). As DNA, the CDR3 is TGTGCCAGCAGCCAAGAGCGGCACACAGATACGCAGTATTTT. Its protein product is CASSQERHTDTQYF.

This sequence joins TRBV13 and TRBJ2-1, with D perhaps TRBD1 (5 bases). The V and J ends lost 5 bases and 12 bases respectively, with 23 bases between them. The CDR3 is made up of 15 amino acids. Germline values: CDR1 PRHDT, CDR2 FYEKMQ (reference sequence). The CDR3, as DNA: TGTGCCAGCAGCCCGGGCAGGGCTCAAATCGGTGGGCAGTTCTTC. It translates to CASSPGRAQIGGQFF.

This clonotype was recorded at least ten times. This sequence joins TRBV10-1 and TRBJ2-7; D might be TRBD2 (7 bases). V lost 10 bases to trimming and J lost 2 bases, with 15 bases between them. This CDR3 is built from 13 residues. Germline V gene data show CDR1 as WNHNN and CDR2 as SYGVQD (reference sequence). Here the CDR3 reads CAKRGGGPYEQYF. The DNA for the CDR3 is TGCGCCAAAAGGGGGGGAGGGCCCTACGAGCAGTACTTC.